Following are 16 T cell receptor beta chains from one sample sequenced in a study of T cell responses to AZD1222 COVID-19 vaccine. Here immunoSEQ multiplex PCR was the method, and the copy in TCRdb shows in-frame clones only, minus some. The sample contains more than 80,000 clones, 91% of which appear only once. The material was peripheral blood, obtained 28 days after the second AZD1222 dose. The receptor set was obtained from an adult who received the AZD1222 COVID-19 vaccine.

The rearrangement joins TRBV5-1 to TRBJ2-1, with unresolved D. The CDR3 length is 16 residues. V was cut by 4 bases and J by 0 bases, with 14 bases left in between. Germline V gene lookup returns CDR1 SGHRS and CDR2 YFSETQ. The CDR3 DNA reads TGCGCCAGCAGCCTCCCTGCGGTTAGCTCCTACAATGAGCAGTTCTTC. Its translation is CASSLPAVSSYNEQFF.

V gene TRBV5-1 combines with J gene TRBJ2-3; TRBD2 agrees at 7 bases. The germline V gene has CDR1 SGHRS and CDR2 YFSETQ. Trimming at V came to 4 bases and at J to 6 bases, leaving 11 bases not matched to a gene. This CDR3 comprises 15 residues. Here the CDR3 reads CASSQMGGSMDTQYF. The CDR3 coding sequence is TGCGCCAGCAGCCAGATGGGCGGGAGCATGGATACGCAGTATTTT.

The chain employs TRBV6-1 and TRBJ1-3; unclear D gene. V was pared by 1 base and J by 0 bases, with 7 bases between. Germline CDR1 reads MNHNS; CDR2 reads SASEGT. This CDR3 has 15 amino acids. The CDR3 DNA is TGTGCCAGCAGTGAAGTGGCGAGCTCTGGAAACACCATATATTTT. Protein sequence: CASSEVASSGNTIYF.

The gene calls are TRBV5-1 and TRBJ1-4; D uncertain. Germline values: CDR1 SGHRS, CDR2 YFSETQ. The CDR3 totals 14 residues. Trimming took 2 bases from V and 8 from J, leaving 13 bases between them. DNA for the CDR3: TGCGCCAGCAGCTTTGGGCAGGCGGGAGAAAAACTGTTTTTT. This gives the protein CASSFGQAGEKLFF. The whole variable domain, filled in from reference TRBV5-1 and TRBJ1-4, reads KAGVTQTPRYLIKTRGQQVTLSCSPISGHRSVSWYQQTPGQGLQFLFEYFSETQRNKGNFPGRFSGRQFSNSRSEMNVSTLELGDSALYLCASSFGQAGEKLFFGSGTQLSVL.

The chain is built from TRBV27 and TRBJ2-1, with D possibly TRBD1 on 5 matching bases. V lost 6 bases to trimming and J lost 0 bases, with 12 bases between them. CDR1 and CDR2 (germline): MNHEY, SMNVEV (reference sequence). CDR3 length equals 15 residues. The DNA for the CDR3 is TGTGCCAGCAGGCCCCGACAGAACTCCTACAATGAGCAGTTCTTC. Translating it yields CASRPRQNSYNEQFF.

The V and J genes are TRBV27 and TRBJ2-1; possible D gene TRBD2, 6 bases. The CDR3 loop spans 14 amino acids. The germline CDR1 and CDR2 sequences are MNHEY and SMNVEV (reference sequence). Trimming cost V 5 bases and J 6 bases, with 14 bases left between them. The CDR3, as DNA: TGTGCCAGCAGTGAGCGGAGGGGAGGCAATGAGCAGTTCTTC. Its protein is CASSERRGGNEQFF.

This clone has only one observation. The chain uses TRBV9 and TRBJ2-1, with TRBD2 identical over 7 bases. The CDR3 has 17 residues. The trim removed 0 bases at V and 4 bases at J, leaving 10 bases unmatched. Germline CDR1 SGDLS, CDR2 YYNGEE. The CDR3 reads CASSVESVWGGYNEQFF. Here the CDR3 DNA reads TGTGCCAGCAGCGTAGAGAGTGTTTGGGGGGGGTACAATGAGCAGTTCTTC.

The chain has TRBV30 and TRBJ1-3; tentatively, D is TRBD1 (5 bases). V was pared by 2 bases and J by 3 bases, with 17 bases between. CDR3 length equals 16 residues. Germline V gives CDR1 GTSNPN, CDR2 SVGIG (reference sequence). CDR3 sequence reads: CAWSRLQVHVGNTIYF. The CDR3 nucleotides are TGTGCCTGGAGTAGATTACAGGTCCATGTTGGAAACACCATATATTTT. Based on the CDR3 plus reference TRBV30 and TRBJ1-3, the full variable domain is SQTIHQWPATLVQPVGSPLSLECTVEGTSNPNLYWYRQAAGRGLQLLFYSVGIGQISSEVPQNLSASRPQDRQFILSSKKLLLSDSGFYLCAWSRLQVHVGNTIYFGEGSWLTVV.

The CDR3 here is CASSLWARGLAGGPHAETQYF. In DNA, the CDR3 is TGCGCCAGCAGCTTGTGGGCTCGAGGACTAGCGGGAGGGCCGCATGCAGAGACCCAGTACTTC. V usage is TRBV5-1 and J usage is TRBJ2-5, with TRBD2 matching over 15 bases. Trimming cost V 1 base and J 4 bases; bases outside gene matches: 17. CDR3 length: 21 amino acids. Germline V CDR1 and CDR2: SGHRS, YFSETQ.

Written as DNA, the CDR3 is TGTGCCAGCAGCTTGGCCGGGGTCCTGGGTTACAATGAGCAGTTCTTC. Protein sequence: CASSLAGVLGYNEQFF. This chain links TRBV5-5 with TRBJ2-1; perhaps TRBD2 as D (5 bases). The germline V gene has CDR1 SGHKS and CDR2 YYEKEE (reference sequence). V lost 0 bases, J lost 4 bases, and 14 bases lay in between. The CDR3 spans 16 residues.

This chain joins TRBV13 and TRBJ2-5; tentative D call: TRBD1 (5 bases). There are 14 residues in the CDR3. The germline gives CDR1 PRHDT, CDR2 FYEKMQ (reference sequence). Trimming took 2 bases from V and 2 from J, leaving 9 bases between them. In DNA, the CDR3 is TGTGCCAGCAGCTTATTTACAGGACAAGAGACCCAGTACTTC. Translated: CASSLFTGQETQYF.

CDR3 nucleotides: TGTGCCAGCAGCTTGGAGCTGGACAGGGTGGGCGAGCAGTACTTC. Residues: CASSLELDRVGEQYF. The chain uses TRBV5-4 and TRBJ2-7, with 8 bases identical to TRBD1. With 0 bases clipped from V and 6 bases from J, the junction kept 8 bases outside the gene matches. Germline V CDR1 and CDR2: SGHNT, YYREEE (reference sequence). The CDR3 has 15 amino acids. The entire variable domain, with the rest obtained from reference TRBV5-4 and TRBJ2-7, is as follows: ETGVTQSPTHLIKTRGQQVTLRCSSQSGHNTVSWYQQALGQGPQFIFQYYREEENGRGNFPPRFSGLQFPNYSSELNVNALELDDSALYLCASSLELDRVGEQYFGPGTRLTVT.

The chain recombines TRBV6-1 with TRBJ2-2, with no clear D. Germline CDR1 reads MNHNS; CDR2 reads SASEGT. V shed 5 bases and J shed 0 bases, with 10 bases lying between them. This CDR3 is built from 15 residues. The CDR3 spells CASSLGGANTGELFF. The CDR3 DNA is TGTGCCAGCAGTTTGGGCGGAGCGAACACCGGGGAGCTGTTTTTT.

CDR3 DNA sequence: TGTGCCAGCAGCGCCAAGGCGGGTTTAAGTTCACCCCTCCACTTT. Translating it yields CASSAKAGLSSPLHF. The V gene is TRBV6-5, the J gene TRBJ1-6; D unresolved. CDR3 length: 15 residues. Germline CDR1 MNHEY, CDR2 SVGAGI. The V gene lost 6 bases and the J gene lost 9 bases, with 18 bases spanning the gap.

The rearrangement uses TRBV28 and TRBJ1-5; weak D call: TRBD1 (6 bases). The V and J ends lost 11 bases and 0 bases respectively, with 26 bases between them. The CDR3 covers 18 residues. Germline values: CDR1 MDHEN, CDR2 SYDVKM. The CDR3 spells CAAWGGSLQAYSNQPQHF. For the CDR3, the DNA is TGTGCCGCCTGGGGGGGCTCATTACAAGCCTATAGCAATCAGCCCCAGCATTTT.

This sequence joins TRBV18 and TRBJ1-5; D is unclear. This CDR3 region has 17 residues. From germline, CDR1 is KGHSH and CDR2 LQKENI. The V gene lost 3 bases and the J gene lost 0 bases, with 15 bases spanning the gap. CDR3 loop: CASSPLPPSLSNQPQHF. CDR3 coding DNA: TGTGCCAGCTCACCTCTCCCCCCTAGTCTTAGCAATCAGCCCCAGCATTTT.